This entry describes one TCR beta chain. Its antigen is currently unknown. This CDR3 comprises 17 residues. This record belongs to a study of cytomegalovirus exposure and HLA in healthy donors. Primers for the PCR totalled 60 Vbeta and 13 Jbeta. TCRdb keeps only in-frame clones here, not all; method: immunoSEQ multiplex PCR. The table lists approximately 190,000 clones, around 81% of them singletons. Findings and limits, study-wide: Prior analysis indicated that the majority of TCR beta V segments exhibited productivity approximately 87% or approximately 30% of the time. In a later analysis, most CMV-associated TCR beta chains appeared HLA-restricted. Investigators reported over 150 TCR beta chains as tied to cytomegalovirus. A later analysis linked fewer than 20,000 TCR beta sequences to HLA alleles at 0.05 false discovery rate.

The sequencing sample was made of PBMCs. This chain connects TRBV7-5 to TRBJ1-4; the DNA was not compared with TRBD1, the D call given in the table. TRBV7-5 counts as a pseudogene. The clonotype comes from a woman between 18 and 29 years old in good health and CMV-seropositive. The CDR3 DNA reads TGTGTCAGAAGCTTAGGTGAGCCCGGACAGGCGAATGAAAAACTGTTTTTT. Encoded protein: CVRSLGEPGQANEKLFF.